The rows below give T cell receptor beta chains drawn from one sample of a study of T-cell memory formation after mild COVID-19. Each CDR3 protein is one row after TCRdb ran MiXCR on the 5' RACE reads. Of around 410,000 distinct CDR3 sequences listed, roughly a quarter are singletons. The sample consisted of PBMCs or a T cell subset sorted from them (not recorded which). All receptors derive from an adult woman who had mild COVID-19 (a few samples of this study predate the infection). Cell type and time point are not known. Both conserved end residues are part of each CDR3. D genes are given only for firm matches. Size is omitted from some rows. Given values are once, few, many or a class for expanded clones.

clone_size j_call d_call v_call cdr3_aa cdr3_nt
. TRBJ1-1 . TRBV30 CAWSPAGNTEAFF TGTGCCTGGAGTCCGGCAGGGAACACTGAAGCTTTCTTT
. TRBJ2-6 TRBD1 TRBV6-5 CAIRPDRAGANVLTF TGTGCCATCAGACCTGACAGGGCTGGGGCCAACGTCCTGACTTTC
. TRBJ2-5 TRBD2 TRBV4-3 CASSQGTSGRGETQYF TGCGCCAGCAGCCAGGGGACTAGCGGGAGAGGGGAGACCCAGTACTTC
few TRBJ2-7 TRBD1 TRBV19 CASSISRDRGRREQYF TGTGCCAGTAGTATATCCCGGGACAGGGGGCGCCGCGAGCAGTACTTC
few TRBJ2-6 . TRBV7-2 CASSLVAVGSSGANVLTF TGTGCCAGCAGCTTAGTGGCCGTTGGCAGCTCTGGGGCCAACGTCCTGACTTTC
few TRBJ2-7 . TRBV9 CASSVTFGAGEQYF TGTGCCAGCAGCGTAACTTTTGGGGCGGGGGAGCAGTACTTC
once TRBJ2-1 . TRBV30 CAWTQGNEQFF TGTGCCTGGACTCAAGGCAATGAGCAGTTCTTC
many TRBJ2-7 TRBD1 TRBV7-9 CASSHRDRVDEQYF TGTGCCAGCAGCCACCGGGACAGGGTCGACGAGCAGTACTTC
few TRBJ2-7 TRBD1 TRBV25-1 CASSPHRGFVEQYF TGTGCCAGCAGTCCCCACAGGGGGTTTGTGGAGCAGTACTTC
. TRBJ2-2 TRBD2 TRBV7-9 CASSLNSGMNTGELFF TGTGCCAGCAGCTTAAATAGCGGGATGAACACCGGGGAGCTGTTTTTT
. TRBJ1-1 TRBD1 TRBV14 CASSQLTGVNTEAFF TGTGCCAGCAGCCAGCTAACAGGGGTGAACACTGAAGCTTTCTTT
. TRBJ2-3 . TRBV5-1 CASSWRTATDTQYF TGCGCCAGCAGCTGGAGGACAGCTACAGATACGCAGTATTTT